One sample yielded the 7 T cell receptor beta chains listed below, sequenced in a study of T cells in women clearing cervical HPV infection. Measured with immunoSEQ multiplex PCR; TCRdb has only the in-frame clones, and not every one. The sample includes about 46,000 clones. The sample taken for sequencing was blood buffy coat. These receptors were obtained from a woman between 18 and 70 years old with a cervical HPV16 infection that either progressed to CIN3+ or cleared (not recorded which).

The CDR3 bases that were read are TGTGCCAGCGCCAGGGGCGGGAGGGCCCCCGGGGAG. It encodes CASARGGRAPGE. The full CDR3 reads CASARGGRAPGELFF. The chain links TRBV6-2 or TRBV6-3 to TRBJ2-2; 9 nucleotides line up with TRBD2. The read ends 3 residues shy of where the CDR3 ends; the end is completed using the germline J gene. Germline trimming cut 8 bases from V and 6 bases from J; bases unmatched to any gene: 10. Germline CDR1 is MNHEY and CDR2 is SVGEGT. The CDR3 extends over 15 amino acids.

With regard to this clone: The CDR3 goes on 3 residues after the read ends, and that part is filled in from the germline J gene. The rearrangement uses TRBV19 and TRBJ1-2, with D unclear. Trimming pared 11 bases from V and 3 bases from J, leaving 13 bases between. This CDR3 has 12 residues. The germline V gene encodes CDR1 LNHDA and CDR2 SQIVND (reference sequence). The DNA read from the CDR3 is TGTGCCGCCCAAGTCAGAGACTATGGC. This codes for CAAQVRDYG. The entire CDR3 reads CAAQVRDYGYTF.

Concerning this clone itself: The observed sequence ends 3 residues before the CDR3 terminus, with the missing tail filled in from the germline J gene. The chain has TRBV30 and TRBJ1-6; maybe TRBD1 (5 bases). Trimming stripped 6 bases from V and 0 bases from J, with 15 bases between. The germline CDR1 and CDR2 sequences are GTSNPN and SVGIG (reference sequence). CDR3 size: 16 residues. The DNA read from the CDR3 is TGTGCCTGTTCGGGACTCTCGAGCTCCTATAATTCACCC. It is translated as CACSGLSSSYNSP. From start to end, the CDR3 is CACSGLSSSYNSPLHF. The entire variable domain, with the rest obtained from reference TRBV30 and TRBJ1-6, is as follows: SQTIHQWPATLVQPVGSPLSLECTVEGTSNPNLYWYRQAAGRGLQLLFYSVGIGQISSEVPQNLSASRPQDRQFILSSKKLLLSDSGFYLCACSGLSSSYNSPLHFGNGTRLTVT.

The covered CDR3 bases are TGCGCCAGCAGCCAACCGGACAGGGTGAAAGAGACC. This encodes CASSQPDRVKET. The entire CDR3 reads CASSQPDRVKETQYF. V and J are TRBV4-1 and TRBJ2-5; 8 bases align to TRBD1. The read terminates 3 residues before the CDR3 end, so the remaining end is supplied by the germline J gene. The length of the CDR3 is 15 residues. The trim removed 2 bases at V and 3 bases at J, leaving 5 bases unmatched. Germline-derived CDR1 and CDR2 are MGHRA and YSYEKL.

Regarding this clone: Read sequence stops 3 residues before the CDR3 end, and the germline J gene provides the missing end. This chain uses TRBV2 with TRBJ1-1; TRBD1 might be the D (6 bases). The CDR3 spans 12 residues. Germline V gene data show CDR1 as SNHLY and CDR2 as FYNNEI. Partial CDR3 DNA: TGTGCCAGCAGACTACAGGGAAGGGAA. It encodes CASRLQGRE. The complete CDR3 reads CASRLQGREAFF. Based on the CDR3 plus reference TRBV2 and TRBJ1-1, the full variable domain is EPEVTQTPSHQVTQMGQEVILRCVPISNHLYFYWYRQILGQKVEFLVSFYNNEISEKSEIFDDQFSVERPDGSNFTLKIRSTKLEDSAMYFCASRLQGREAFFGQGTRLTVV.

Points on this clone: With the read ending 3 residues before the CDR3 end, the germline J gene is used to fill in that end. The V call is TRBV7-2, the J call TRBJ1-2; no clear D gene. The CDR3 spans 14 residues. CDR1 and CDR2 (germline): SGHTA, FQGNSA. The DNA read from the CDR3 is TGTGCCAGCAGAGCTCTAGCGGGAGCGGGCGAC. Translating it yields CASRALAGAGD. The full CDR3 sequence reads CASRALAGAGDYTF.

Note on this clone: The read finishes 3 residues shy of the CDR3 end, and the germline J gene is used to complete it. The same CDR3 arises from other DNA sequences in this sample as well. V and J are TRBV6-2 or TRBV6-3 and TRBJ1-2; TRBD1 matches 9 bases. The CDR3 is 14 residues long. Germline CDR1 and CDR2: MNHEY and SVGEGT. CDR3 loop: CASSPSGQGNRYTF. The CDR3 DNA, read in part, is TGTGCCAGCAGCCCCTCGGGACAGGGCAATCGA.